The clone carrying this TCR beta chain was seen just once. No antigen is known for it. This entry comes from a study of graft-versus-host responses after intestinal transplantation. Across the whole study: The transplants performed in recipients were multivisceral, liver-intestinal, or isolated intestinal. Every recipient had anti-thymocyte globulin induction and around three years of tacrolimus plus steroids.

The data were produced by immunoSEQ multiplex PCR, yet TCRdb's version contains in-frame clones alone and is incomplete. The sample carries some 87,000 clones, about 93% recorded once. This CDR3 spans 15 amino acids. Study results and caveats: Recipient-marrow GvH clones were detected, some having first appeared in ileum or blood. Levels of circulating GvH clones at their peak were associated with early post-transplant HvG declines.

The sequence came from a human donor who was the organ donor for an intestinal transplant. Material: unstimulated CD8+ T cells sorted from spleen or lymph node cells, obtained before transplant. V and J are TRBV21-1 and TRBJ2-2; the table's D call of TRBD1 was not tested on the DNA. TRBV21-1 is marked as a pseudogene. CDR3 amino acids: CASSAFRVYRGELFF. In DNA form, the CDR3 reads TGTGCCAGCAGCGCATTCAGGGTTTATCGGGGGGAGCTGTTTTTT.